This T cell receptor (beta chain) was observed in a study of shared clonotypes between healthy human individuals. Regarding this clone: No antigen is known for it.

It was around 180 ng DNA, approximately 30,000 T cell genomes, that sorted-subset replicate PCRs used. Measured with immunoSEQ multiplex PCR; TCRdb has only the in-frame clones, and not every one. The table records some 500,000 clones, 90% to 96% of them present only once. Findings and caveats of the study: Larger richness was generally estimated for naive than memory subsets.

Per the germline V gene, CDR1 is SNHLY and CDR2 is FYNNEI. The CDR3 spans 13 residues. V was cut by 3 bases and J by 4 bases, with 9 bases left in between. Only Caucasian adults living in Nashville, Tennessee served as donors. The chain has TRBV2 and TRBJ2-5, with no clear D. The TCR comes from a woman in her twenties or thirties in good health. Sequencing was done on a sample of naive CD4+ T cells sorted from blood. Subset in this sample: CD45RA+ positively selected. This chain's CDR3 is CASSDLIPETQYF. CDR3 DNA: TGTGCCAGCAGTGACCTCATTCCAGAGACCCAGTACTTC.